Following are 27 T cell receptor beta chains from one sample sequenced in a study of cytomegalovirus exposure and HLA in healthy donors. With 60 Vbeta and 13 Jbeta primers, the PCR was carried out. Clones were sequenced by immunoSEQ multiplex PCR, and TCRdb holds only the in-frame ones, with some missing. Its listing shows 40,000 to 50,000 clones. Sequencing was performed on PBMCs. Source of these receptors: a woman between 40 and 55 years old in good health and CMV-seronegative.

The CDR3 DNA follows: TGTGCCAGCAGAGAGGGGGCTCCTGAAGCTTTCTTT. It encodes CASREGAPEAFF. The chain recombines TRBV13 with TRBJ1-1; 7 nucleotides agree with TRBD1. Germline values: CDR1 PRHDT, CDR2 FYEKMQ (reference sequence). The V and J ends lost 6 bases and 6 bases, in that order; junction bases with no gene match: 4. The CDR3 consists of 12 residues.

The chain has TRBV5-1 and TRBJ2-1, with 10 positions matching TRBD1. Germline lookup yields CDR1 SGHRS and CDR2 YFSETQ. The V gene end was trimmed by 0 bases and the J gene end by 8 bases; junction bases not matched to a gene: 11. The CDR3 contains 17 residues. This CDR3 reads CASSLARQGASGDEQFF. The CDR3 region has the DNA TGCGCCAGCAGCTTGGCTCGACAGGGGGCGTCCGGCGATGAGCAGTTCTTC. The whole variable domain, filled in from reference TRBV5-1 and TRBJ2-1, reads KAGVTQTPRYLIKTRGQQVTLSCSPISGHRSVSWYQQTPGQGLQFLFEYFSETQRNKGNFPGRFSGRQFSNSRSEMNVSTLELGDSALYLCASSLARQGASGDEQFFGPGTRLTVL.

The chain couples TRBV6-1 to TRBJ1-1; TRBD1 might be the D (6 bases). V was trimmed by 6 bases and J by 2 bases, leaving 10 bases between them. The CDR3 length is 13 residues. Germline values: CDR1 MNHNS, CDR2 SASEGT. The DNA for the CDR3 is TGTGCCAGCAGGGAGACAGGAAACACTGAAGCTTTCTTT. Its translation is CASRETGNTEAFF.

The V gene is TRBV18, the J gene TRBJ2-7; possibly TRBD2 for D (7 bases). CDR1 and CDR2 (germline): KGHSH, LQKENI. This CDR3 has 14 residues. Trimming cost V 6 bases and J 4 bases, with 16 bases left between them. In DNA, the CDR3 is TGTGCCAGCTCTAGGGGAGGGGGTTTGTACGAGCAGTACTTC. Translated: CASSRGGGLYEQYF.

This sequence joins TRBV7-2 and TRBJ2-5, with D possibly matching TRBD1 (6 bases). V was pared by 5 bases and J by 5 bases, with 18 bases between. The CDR3 is 15 residues long. Germline CDR1 and CDR2: SGHTA and FQGNSA. CDR3 DNA sequence: TGTGCCAGCAGCGACATGGGGGCAAAGTTGGAGACCCAGTACTTC. Protein product: CASSDMGAKLETQYF.

This chain uses TRBV11-2 with TRBJ2-5; 9 bases map to TRBD2. The J call is in doubt because the DNA end fits TRBJ2-7 better. This CDR3 is 15 amino acids long. Germline V gene sequence: CDR1 SGHAT, CDR2 FQNNGV. The CDR3 region is CASSYLTSGTYEQYF. The DNA of the CDR3 is TGTGCCAGCAGCTACCTGACTAGCGGAACCTACGAGCAGTACTTC.

V is TRBV7-9 and J is TRBJ2-3; D unresolved. V shed 3 bases and J shed 3 bases, with 4 bases lying between them. In germline, CDR1 is SEHNR, CDR2 FQNEAQ (reference sequence). This CDR3 region has 12 residues. CDR3 region: CASSFQTDTQYF. The CDR3 coding sequence is TGTGCCAGCAGCTTCCAGACAGATACGCAGTATTTT.

J is TRBJ2-5 and V is TRBV7-8; no clear D gene. There are 13 residues in the CDR3. Looked up from germline, CDR1 is SGHVS and CDR2 is FQNEAQ. V lost 3 bases, J lost 5 bases, and 10 bases lay in between. The CDR3 spells CASSLGPYETQYF. In nucleotides, the CDR3 is TGTGCCAGCAGCTTGGGCCCCTATGAGACCCAGTACTTC.

The gene calls are TRBV30 and TRBJ2-3, with D possibly TRBD1 on 7 matching bases. The V end lost 4 bases, the J end lost 6 bases, and 20 bases lay between the germline ends. The CDR3 loop spans 15 amino acids. Germline CDR1 and CDR2: GTSNPN and SVGIG (reference sequence). CDR3 in amino acids: CAWTAGQSFGDTQYF. The CDR3 DNA sequence: TGTGCCTGGACCGCGGGACAGTCATTTGGGGATACGCAGTATTTT.

This chain uses TRBV18 with TRBJ2-7; D might be TRBD2 (5 bases). Germline V CDR1 and CDR2: KGHSH, LQKENI. V was pared by 3 bases and J by 4 bases, with 7 bases between. The CDR3 loop spans 12 amino acids. DNA for the CDR3: TGTGCCAGCTCACCGGAGGTATACGAGCAGTACTTC. Its translation: CASSPEVYEQYF.

V is TRBV2 and J is TRBJ1-5, with D maybe TRBD1 (6 bases). Germline-derived CDR1 and CDR2 are SNHLY and FYNNEI. The germline V and J ends were trimmed by 7 bases and 4 bases, with 11 bases remaining between them. The CDR3 has 13 residues. CDR3 DNA: TGTGCCAGCACCCTAAGGGGGAATCAGCCCCAGCATTTT. It codes for CASTLRGNQPQHF.

The chain uses TRBV12-5 and TRBJ1-1; 7 bases are a match to TRBD1. The germline gives CDR1 LGHNT, CDR2 FRNRAP. CDR3 length equals 15 residues. Trimming cost V 1 base and J 4 bases; bases outside gene matches: 6. The CDR3 protein is CASGLAYRGTTEAFF. The CDR3 coding sequence is TGTGCTAGTGGTTTGGCTTACAGGGGAACCACTGAAGCTTTCTTT. Based on the CDR3 plus reference TRBV12-5 and TRBJ1-1, the full variable domain is DARVTQTPRHKVTEMGQEVTMRCQPILGHNTVFWYRQTMMQGLELLAYFRNRAPLDDSGMPKDRFSAEMPDATLATLKIQPSEPRDSAVYFCASGLAYRGTTEAFFGQGTRLTVV.

The gene calls are TRBV7-2 and TRBJ2-7; the match to TRBD2 covers 8 bases. Germline V gene sequence: CDR1 SGHTA, CDR2 FQGNSA. The J segment lost 6 bases and the V segment lost 1 base, leaving 5 bases of the junction unmatched. This CDR3 is built from 14 residues. CDR3 bases: TGTGCCAGCAGCTTAGGGTACGGGGGGGCCGAGCAGTACTTC. Its protein is CASSLGYGGAEQYF.

The V and J genes are TRBV15 and TRBJ2-1, with D perhaps matching TRBD2 (5 bases). The V gene's germline CDR1 is LNHNV and CDR2 YYDKDF (reference sequence). V shed 4 bases and J shed 1 base, with 8 bases lying between them. The CDR3 consists of 14 residues. CDR3 in DNA: TGTGCCACCAGCATGAGCGGATCCTACAATGAGCAGTTCTTC. Translation: CATSMSGSYNEQFF.

This chain links TRBV6-1 with TRBJ2-7, with a tentative D call TRBD2 (5 bases). The length of the CDR3 is 15 residues. Germline CDR1 is MNHNS and CDR2 is SASEGT. V dropped 4 bases and J dropped 2 bases, with 15 bases sitting between them. CDR3 sequence (DNA): TGTGCCAGCAGTGTCCAACTAGTCGGGCCCTACGAGCAGTACTTC. Protein: CASSVQLVGPYEQYF.

The V call is TRBV6-5, the J call TRBJ1-2; TRBD1 agrees at 9 bases. The CDR3 is 15 residues long. V was clipped by 5 bases and J by 7 bases; unmatched bases: 11. The germline gives CDR1 MNHEY, CDR2 SVGAGI. The CDR3 region is CASSIGDRDRGGYTF. The CDR3 DNA is TGTGCCAGCAGTATCGGGGACAGGGACCGGGGTGGCTACACCTTC.

The V and J genes are TRBV29-1 and TRBJ2-7; 8 nucleotides align to TRBD1. After removal of 4 bases from V and 7 bases from J, the junction contained 9 bases not matched to a gene. CDR3 size: 13 residues. Per germline, CDR1 SQVTM and CDR2 ANQGSEA. The CDR3 DNA is TGCAGCGTTGCTGGACAGGGTGGGTGGGAGCAGTACTTC. Its translation is CSVAGQGGWEQYF.

The chain has TRBV10-3 and TRBJ2-1, with TRBD2 matching over 7 bases. The CDR3 is 15 residues long. The V gene's germline CDR1 is ENHRY and CDR2 SYGVKD. J was trimmed by 3 bases and V by 0 bases; bases with no gene match: 2. CDR3 nucleotides: TGTGCCATCAGTGAGTCGCCTAGCGGCTACAATGAGCAGTTCTTC. The encoded protein is CAISESPSGYNEQFF.

The V and J genes are TRBV19 and TRBJ1-2, with 9 bases that match TRBD1. This CDR3 has 17 amino acids. The germline gives CDR1 LNHDA, CDR2 SQIVND (reference sequence). With V trimmed by 5 bases and J by 6 bases, 16 bases remained unmatched. The CDR3 loop reads CASSPAGTGILRDGYTF. The CDR3 nucleotides are TGTGCCAGTAGTCCCGCCGGGACAGGGATTTTGAGAGATGGCTACACCTTC. Using reference TRBV19 and TRBJ1-2 for the parts outside the CDR3, the full variable domain is DGGITQSPKYLFRKEGQNVTLSCEQNLNHDAMYWYRQDPGQGLRLIYYSQIVNDFQKGDIAEGYSVSREKKESFPLTVTSAQKNPTAFYLCASSPAGTGILRDGYTFGSGTRLTVV.

The chain is built from TRBV19 and TRBJ2-2; 14 nucleotides agree with TRBD2. This CDR3 region has 16 residues. Germline V gene data show CDR1 as LNHDA and CDR2 as SQIVND (reference sequence). V dropped 6 bases and J dropped 4; count of bases not matched to a gene: 4. The CDR3 protein is CASSRLAGGGTGELFF. In DNA, the CDR3 is TGTGCCAGTAGCAGACTAGCGGGAGGGGGCACCGGGGAGCTGTTTTTT.

The CDR3 here is CASSQRPNEQYF. In nucleotides, the CDR3 is TGTGCCAGCAGCCAGCGTCCCAACGAGCAGTACTTC. This chain uses TRBV6-6 with TRBJ2-7; no clear D gene. Trimming took off 6 bases at V and 5 bases at J, with 11 bases between the two ends. Germline V gives CDR1 MNHNY, CDR2 SVGAGI (reference sequence). The CDR3 contains 12 residues.

This sequence joins TRBV6-5 and TRBJ2-7; possible D gene TRBD2, 5 bases. V lost 5 bases, J lost 2 bases, and 16 bases lay in between. The CDR3 spans 15 residues. The germline V gene encodes CDR1 MNHEY and CDR2 SVGAGI. CDR3 in amino acids: CASSPRGSATYEQYF. CDR3 DNA sequence: TGTGCCAGCAGTCCCCGAGGGAGTGCTACCTACGAGCAGTACTTC.

The chain uses TRBV4-2 and TRBJ1-5, with a weak D call TRBD1 (5 bases). CDR1 and CDR2 from the germline V gene are LGHNA and YNFKEQ. The CDR3 is 15 residues long. Trimming stripped 3 bases from V and 0 bases from J, with 9 bases between. Here the CDR3 reads CASSQMTDSNQPQHF. The CDR3 DNA reads as TGTGCCAGCAGCCAGATGACAGATAGCAATCAGCCCCAGCATTTT.

The gene calls are TRBV28 and TRBJ2-7; a possible D gene is TRBD1 (5 bases). V lost 2 bases, J lost 3 bases, and 8 bases lay in between. This CDR3 has 13 residues. The germline V gene has CDR1 MDHEN and CDR2 SYDVKM. CDR3: CASSLLQGYEQYF. The CDR3 DNA follows: TGTGCCAGCAGTTTACTGCAGGGCTACGAGCAGTACTTC.

V is TRBV7-8 and J is TRBJ1-6; D not certain. This CDR3 is built from 16 residues. The germline gives CDR1 SGHVS, CDR2 FQNEAQ. Deletions cut 2 bases from V and 3 bases from J, with 11 bases between. This chain's CDR3 is CASSLTSPDYNSPLHF. In DNA, the CDR3 is TGTGCCAGCAGCTTAACTAGTCCGGACTATAATTCACCCCTCCACTTT.

The chain couples TRBV5-1 to TRBJ2-3, with D possibly TRBD1 on 6 matching bases. The CDR3 sequence is 16 residues long. Germline lookup yields CDR1 SGHRS and CDR2 YFSETQ. Trimming pared 0 bases from V and 5 bases from J, leaving 16 bases between. The CDR3 reads CASSLGLMGAQDTQYF. The CDR3 DNA sequence: TGCGCCAGCAGCTTGGGGCTTATGGGGGCCCAAGATACGCAGTATTTT.

CDR3 nucleotide sequence: TGTGCCAGCTCCTGGGGCAGGGGCGTAGGGTCTGGAAACACCATATATTTT. This gives the protein CASSWGRGVGSGNTIYF. The V and J genes are TRBV2 and TRBJ1-3; D is perhaps TRBD1 (6 bases). CDR1 SNHLY and CDR2 FYNNEI come from the germline V gene. Trimming shortened V by 8 bases and J by 1 base, and 21 bases separated the two germline ends. The CDR3 contains 17 residues. Using reference TRBV2 and TRBJ1-3 for the parts outside the CDR3, the full variable domain is EPEVTQTPSHQVTQMGQEVILRCVPISNHLYFYWYRQILGQKVEFLVSFYNNEISEKSEIFDDQFSVERPDGSNFTLKIRSTKLEDSAMYFCASSWGRGVGSGNTIYFGEGSWLTVV.